These 8 T cell receptor beta chains were sequenced from one sample in a study of radiation and T cells in renal cell carcinoma (dated by TCRdb to about 2020). The time point label for this specimen denotes: blood 2 weeks post-SBRT. The treatment or condition tag for this specimen amounts to: 15 Gy SBRT to primary tumor, nephrectomy 4 weeks later. The method behind the library was the immunoSEQ multiplex PCR assay. As stored in TCRdb, this immuneACCESS dataset retains in-frame rearrangements with V and J assigned. A fraction of the clones does not appear; measured against another copy, unresolved V genes explain less than half of the discrepancy, and the remainder lacks a known reason. In this sample the table shows fewer than 30,000 clones, around 85% of which occur a single time. The ten biggest clones cover roughly 30% of the sample. The sequences come from blood, collected from a patient whose treatment included radiotherapy and nephrectomy. The receptor set was obtained from a man aged 60 to 69 with renal cell carcinoma.

The gene calls are TRBV7-9 and TRBJ2-1; 7 bases are a match to TRBD2. Unmatched junction bases numbered 8, after V lost 1 base and J lost 5 bases. CDR1 and CDR2 (germline): SEHNR, FQNEAQ (reference sequence). CDR3 length equals 16 residues. CDR3 bases: TGTGCCAGCAGCTTAGTGGGTAGCGGGTACCACAATGAGCAGTTCTTC. Protein product: CASSLVGSGYHNEQFF.

The sample holds one count of this clone. The chain joins TRBV18 to TRBJ2-1; D might be TRBD2 (6 bases). V shed 5 bases and J shed 3 bases, with 11 bases lying between them. Germline V CDR1 and CDR2: KGHSH, LQKENI. This CDR3 region has 14 residues. The CDR3 loop reads CASSERVDYNEQFF. DNA of the CDR3: TGTGCCAGCTCAGAGCGGGTCGACTACAATGAGCAGTTCTTC.

The V and J genes are TRBV29-1 and TRBJ1-1; D might be TRBD1 (6 bases). V was trimmed by 4 bases and J by 9 bases, leaving 15 bases between them. The CDR3 runs to 12 residues. The V gene's germline CDR1 is SQVTM and CDR2 ANQGSEA. The CDR3, as DNA: TGCAGCGTTGGTGTGACAGGTTCGCAAGCTTTCTTT. As protein: CSVGVTGSQAFF.

The chain carries TRBV30 and TRBJ1-1; possibly TRBD1 for D (5 bases). With 3 bases removed from V and 7 bases from J, the gap between germline ends came to 15 bases. This CDR3 region has 13 residues. Germline CDR1 reads GTSNPN; CDR2 reads SVGIG (reference sequence). CDR3 protein: CAWRGDSLNEAFF. In nucleotides, the CDR3 is TGTGCCTGGAGGGGGGACTCCCTGAATGAAGCTTTCTTT.

This chain uses TRBV11-3 with TRBJ2-7, with TRBD2 matching over 9 bases. The CDR3 spans 16 residues. Germline V CDR1 and CDR2: SGHNT, YENEEA. The V segment lost 5 bases and the J segment 4 bases; nucleotides outside the gene matches: 12. This chain's CDR3 is CASSKKGASGMYEQYF. CDR3 in DNA: TGTGCCAGCAGCAAGAAAGGGGCTAGCGGGATGTACGAGCAGTACTTC.

V usage is TRBV27 and J usage is TRBJ1-4; D is uncertain. The CDR3 is made up of 16 amino acids. Trimming took off 2 bases at V and 14 bases at J, with 24 bases between the two ends. The germline gives CDR1 MNHEY, CDR2 SMNVEV (reference sequence). CDR3 nucleotides: TGTGCCAGCAGTTTAACTCCGACGTACGCGGGGAGTTATCTGTTTTTT. Residues: CASSLTPTYAGSYLFF.

The chain recombines TRBV5-1 with TRBJ2-1, with 8 bases fitting TRBD1. From germline, CDR1 is SGHRS and CDR2 YFSETQ. The CDR3 covers 14 residues. The junction had 5 bases not matched to a gene; V was cut back by 3 bases and J by 6 bases. CDR3 loop: CASSSQGAGNEQFF. The CDR3, as DNA: TGCGCCAGCAGCTCCCAGGGGGCAGGCAATGAGCAGTTCTTC.

The chain combines TRBV2 with TRBJ2-3, with 12 bases lining up with TRBD2. Trimming cost V 6 bases and J 2 bases; bases outside gene matches: 6. The CDR3 contains 16 residues. Germline loops: CDR1 SNHLY, CDR2 FYNNEI. The CDR3 nucleotides read TGTGCCAGCAGAAGGACTAGCGGGATTCTCACAGATACGCAGTATTTT. Translated: CASRRTSGILTDTQYF.